What follows is one T cell receptor (beta chain) and its context. The listed genes are named as in mouse. The read terminates 1 residue ahead of where the CDR3 ends, so the germline J gene completes it. Germline V CDR1 and CDR2: NNHNN, SYGAGS (reference sequence). This CDR3 region has 15 residues. V was cut by 3 bases and J by 4 bases, with 15 bases left in between. These data come from a study of tissue T cells after allogeneic stem cell transplantation. TCRdb keeps only in-frame clones here, not all; method: immunoSEQ multiplex PCR. The data contain 15,000 to 20,000 clones, just over 70% of them singletons.

The receptor comes from a female BALB/c mouse in good health. As its MHC haplotype, the strain has H2-d. This chain joins TRBV13-2 and TRBJ2-5, with a possible D match to TRBD1 (6 bases). What was sequenced was spleen. The DNA read from the CDR3 is TGTGCCAGCGGTGCCCCCGGACAGTATAAAGACACCCAGTAC. It is translated as CASGAPGQYKDTQY. The full-length CDR3 reads as CASGAPGQYKDTQYF.